The present TCR beta chain was sequenced within a study of early T cells in non-severe SARS-CoV-2 infection. This clonotype came up a few times. Germline V gene data show CDR1 as SNHLY and CDR2 as FYNNEI. CDR3 length: 16 amino acids. Germline trimming cut 6 bases from V and 4 bases from J; bases unmatched to any gene: 9. TCRdb called the 5' RACE reads again in MiXCR, with one record for every CDR3 protein. Of some 77,000 distinct CDR3 sequences in the sample, roughly 12% are singletons; the top ten hold around 15%. The clonotype originates from an adult who was a healthcare worker with PCR-confirmed SARS-CoV-2 infection or an uninfected control (not recorded which). The donor label of this sample is uncertain. The sequences come from whole blood, collected at baseline. The chain has TRBV2 and TRBJ2-1; 10 nucleotides agree with TRBD2. This CDR3 is CASRAGLAGAYNEQFF. In nucleotides, the CDR3 is TGTGCCAGCAGGGCAGGGCTAGCGGGAGCTTACAATGAGCAGTTCTTC.